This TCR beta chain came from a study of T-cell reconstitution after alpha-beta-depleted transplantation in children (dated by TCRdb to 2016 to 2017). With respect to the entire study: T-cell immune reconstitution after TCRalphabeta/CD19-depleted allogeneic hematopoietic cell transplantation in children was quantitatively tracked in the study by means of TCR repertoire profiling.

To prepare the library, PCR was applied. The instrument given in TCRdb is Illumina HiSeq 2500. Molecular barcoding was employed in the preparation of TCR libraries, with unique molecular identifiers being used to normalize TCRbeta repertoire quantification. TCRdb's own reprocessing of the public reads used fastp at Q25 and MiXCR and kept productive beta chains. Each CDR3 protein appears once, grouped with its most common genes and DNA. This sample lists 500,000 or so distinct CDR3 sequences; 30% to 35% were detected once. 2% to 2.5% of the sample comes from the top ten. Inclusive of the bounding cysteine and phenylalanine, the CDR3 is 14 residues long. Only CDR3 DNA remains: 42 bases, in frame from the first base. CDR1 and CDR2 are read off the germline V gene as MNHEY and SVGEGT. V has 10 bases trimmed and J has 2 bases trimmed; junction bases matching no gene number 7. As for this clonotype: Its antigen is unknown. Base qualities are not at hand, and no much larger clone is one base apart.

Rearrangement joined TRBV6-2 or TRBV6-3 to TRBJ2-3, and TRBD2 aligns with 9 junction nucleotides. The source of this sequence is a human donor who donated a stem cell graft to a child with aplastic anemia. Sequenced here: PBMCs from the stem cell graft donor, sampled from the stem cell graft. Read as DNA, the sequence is TGTGCCATCCGAAGCGGGAGGTTCACAGATACGCAGTATTTT. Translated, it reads CAIRSGRFTDTQYF.